This TCR beta chain comes out of a study of blood T cell repertoires in COVID-19. About the study: Donors in the United States, Italy and Spain gave samples during acute or convalescent COVID-19. PBMCs, B-cell-depleted T cells, or T cells provided the cDNA or gDNA that made up the material.

This clone appeared a single time. Under the authors' procedure: Amplified reference gene primers provided the basis for estimating nucleated cell counts. The method was immunoSEQ multiplex PCR; TCRdb's version includes in-frame clones alone and lacks a portion of them. V, J and clone size were drawn from that table, and D and trimming were deduced from the DNA. The sample yields tens of thousands of clones, roughly 92% seen once. This TCR derives from a woman aged 60 to 75 with active COVID-19. Sequencing used peripheral blood.

The CDR3 protein is CASRKAGPYEQYF. The CDR3 coding sequence is TGTGCCAGCAGAAAGGCGGGACCCTACGAGCAGTACTTC. This chain connects TRBV25-1 to TRBJ2-7; D might be TRBD2 (6 bases). The CDR3 covers 13 residues. Germline assignment: CDR1 MGHDK and CDR2 SYGVNS. V was clipped by 6 bases and J by 2 bases, with 11 bases between them.